This T cell receptor (beta chain) was identified in a study of blood T cell repertoires in COVID-19. Across the whole study: Donors in the United States, Italy and Spain gave samples during acute or convalescent COVID-19. Sources were T cells, B-cell-depleted T cells, or PBMCs; the material itself was cDNA or gDNA.

Germline values: CDR1 MDHEN, CDR2 SYDVKM. V was clipped by 8 bases and J by 4 bases; unmatched bases: 13. CDR3 length: 15 amino acids. Original handling: Nucleated cell number was recorded as an estimate derived from reference gene primer amplification. Assay: immunoSEQ multiplex PCR; the TCRdb copy retains only in-frame clones and omits some. V, J and clone size are taken as reported in that table, and D and trimming were inferred from the DNA itself. The profile covers 100,000 to 150,000 clones, with 80% to 85% appearing a single time and approximately 8.7% taken by the ten largest. Material for sequencing was peripheral blood. The chain is built from TRBV28 and TRBJ1-2; 7 bases line up with TRBD1. The sequence came from a woman aged 60 to 75 with active or convalescent COVID-19. CDR3 sequence: CASGTRQGFAYGYTF. The CDR3 DNA reads TGTGCCAGCGGCACTCGACAGGGTTTCGCCTATGGCTACACCTTC.